What follows is one TCR beta chain and its context. Germline CDR1 MGHRA, CDR2 YSYEKL. The CDR3 totals 16 residues. V was clipped by 0 bases and J by 6 bases; unmatched bases: 11. Vbeta (60) and Jbeta (13) primers were used in the PCR. The table came from immunoSEQ multiplex PCR; TCRdb's copy has only in-frame clones and leaves some out. Its clone listing holds around 84,000 clones. These data come from a study of cytomegalovirus exposure and HLA in healthy donors. The clonotype was recovered from a man aged 25 to 45 in good health and CMV-seronegative. This chain uses TRBV4-1 with TRBJ2-7, with 7 positions matching TRBD2. The source material was PBMCs. In DNA, the CDR3 is TGCGCCAGCAGCCAAGATATTGTGAAGGGGAGGGTCGAGCAGTACTTC. Translation: CASSQDIVKGRVEQYF.